The T cell receptor (beta chain) under discussion was sequenced for a study of a mutant IDH1 vaccine in newly diagnosed glioma. About the research overall: Vaccination started 4-6 weeks after radiotherapy alone, or with temozolomide cycles.

Remarks on this clone: Its antigen is not identified.

Data came from immunoSEQ multiplex PCR; TCRdb stores just in-frame clones and leaves some out. The sample lists approximately 47,000 clones; around 89% were seen once. Documented time point: week 35, safety follow-up. Vaccination comprised doses that each held 300 ug of mutant IDH1 20-mer peptide, plus topical imiquimod. This CDR3 contains 13 residues. Trimming took 7 bases from V and 2 from J, leaving 12 bases between them. Per the germline V gene, CDR1 is LNHDA and CDR2 is SQIVND (reference sequence). The sequencing used PBMCs, collected from a glioma patient whose treatment included an IDH1 peptide vaccine. The chain recombines TRBV19 with TRBJ2-7; tentatively, D is TRBD2 (6 bases). The receptor was isolated from a woman between 35 and 50 years old with glioma. The CDR3 DNA follows: TGTGCCAGTACCCCGGGGGAGACCTACGAGCAGTACTTC. This sequence encodes CASTPGETYEQYF. The full variable domain, rest sourced from reference TRBV19 and TRBJ2-7, is DGGITQSPKYLFRKEGQNVTLSCEQNLNHDAMYWYRQDPGQGLRLIYYSQIVNDFQKGDIAEGYSVSREKKESFPLTVTSAQKNPTAFYLCASTPGETYEQYFGPGTRLTVT.